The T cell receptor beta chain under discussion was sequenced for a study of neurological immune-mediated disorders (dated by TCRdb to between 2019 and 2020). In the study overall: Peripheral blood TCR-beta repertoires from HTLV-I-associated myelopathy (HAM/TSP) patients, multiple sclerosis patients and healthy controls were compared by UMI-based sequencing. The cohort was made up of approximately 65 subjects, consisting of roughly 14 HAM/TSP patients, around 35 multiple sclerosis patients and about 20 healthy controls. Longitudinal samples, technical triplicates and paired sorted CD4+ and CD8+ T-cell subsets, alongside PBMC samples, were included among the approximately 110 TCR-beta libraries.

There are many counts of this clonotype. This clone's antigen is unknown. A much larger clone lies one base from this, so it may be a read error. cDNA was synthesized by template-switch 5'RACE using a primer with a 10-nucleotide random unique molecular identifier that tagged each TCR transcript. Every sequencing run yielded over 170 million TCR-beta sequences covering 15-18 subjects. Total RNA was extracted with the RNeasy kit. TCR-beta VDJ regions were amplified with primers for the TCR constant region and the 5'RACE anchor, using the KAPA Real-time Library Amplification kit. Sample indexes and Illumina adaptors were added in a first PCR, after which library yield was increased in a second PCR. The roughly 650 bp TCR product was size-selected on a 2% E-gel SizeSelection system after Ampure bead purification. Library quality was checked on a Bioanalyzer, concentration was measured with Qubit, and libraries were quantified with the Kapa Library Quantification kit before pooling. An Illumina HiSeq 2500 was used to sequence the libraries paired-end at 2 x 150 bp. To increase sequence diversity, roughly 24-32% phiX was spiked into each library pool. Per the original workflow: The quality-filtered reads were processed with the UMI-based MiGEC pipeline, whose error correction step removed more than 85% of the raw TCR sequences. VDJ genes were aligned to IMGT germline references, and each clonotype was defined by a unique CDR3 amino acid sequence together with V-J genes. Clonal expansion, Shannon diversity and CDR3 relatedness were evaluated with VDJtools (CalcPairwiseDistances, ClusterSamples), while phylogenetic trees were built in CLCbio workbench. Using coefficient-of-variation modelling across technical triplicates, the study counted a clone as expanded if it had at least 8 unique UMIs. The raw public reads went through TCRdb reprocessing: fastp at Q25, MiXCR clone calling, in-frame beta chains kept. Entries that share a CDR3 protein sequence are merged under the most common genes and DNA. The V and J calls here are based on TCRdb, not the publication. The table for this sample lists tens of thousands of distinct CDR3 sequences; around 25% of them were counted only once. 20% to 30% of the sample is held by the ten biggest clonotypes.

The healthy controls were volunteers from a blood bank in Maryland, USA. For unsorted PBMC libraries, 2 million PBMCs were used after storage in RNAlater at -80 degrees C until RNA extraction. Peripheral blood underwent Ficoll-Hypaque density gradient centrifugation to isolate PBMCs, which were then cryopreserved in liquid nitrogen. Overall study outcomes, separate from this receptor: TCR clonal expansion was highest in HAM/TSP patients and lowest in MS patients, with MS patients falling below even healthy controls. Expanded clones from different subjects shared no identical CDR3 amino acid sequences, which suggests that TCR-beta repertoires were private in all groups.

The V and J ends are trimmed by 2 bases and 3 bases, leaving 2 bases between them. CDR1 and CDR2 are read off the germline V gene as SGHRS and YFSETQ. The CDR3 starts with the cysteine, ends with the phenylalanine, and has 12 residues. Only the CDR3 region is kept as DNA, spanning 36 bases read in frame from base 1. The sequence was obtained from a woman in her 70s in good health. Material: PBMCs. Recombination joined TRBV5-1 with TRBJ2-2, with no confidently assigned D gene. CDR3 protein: CASSFDTGELFF. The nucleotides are TGCGCCAGCAGCTTTGACACCGGGGAGCTGTTTTTT.